This entry features one TCR beta chain sequence. This record belongs to a study of T cell changes during pregnancy in multiple sclerosis. Germline CDR1 and CDR2: MNHEY and SMNVEV (reference sequence). The CDR3 runs to 16 residues. V was pared by 4 bases and J by 4 bases, with 9 bases of the junction left unmatched. Measured with immunoSEQ multiplex PCR; TCRdb has only the in-frame clones, and not every one. The profile shows 40,000 to 55,000 clones, around 92% of them singletons. This sequence was found in a female donor with multiple sclerosis, enrolled in a pregnancy study. The V call is TRBV27, the J call TRBJ2-7, with 11 nucleotides matching TRBD2. Sample: CD8+ T cells from peripheral blood mononuclear cells, taken in the first trimester of pregnancy. The CDR3 nucleotides read TGTGCCAGCAGTTCCTTTAGCGGGAGGGCTCGGTACGAGCAGTACTTC. Residues: CASSSFSGRARYEQYF.